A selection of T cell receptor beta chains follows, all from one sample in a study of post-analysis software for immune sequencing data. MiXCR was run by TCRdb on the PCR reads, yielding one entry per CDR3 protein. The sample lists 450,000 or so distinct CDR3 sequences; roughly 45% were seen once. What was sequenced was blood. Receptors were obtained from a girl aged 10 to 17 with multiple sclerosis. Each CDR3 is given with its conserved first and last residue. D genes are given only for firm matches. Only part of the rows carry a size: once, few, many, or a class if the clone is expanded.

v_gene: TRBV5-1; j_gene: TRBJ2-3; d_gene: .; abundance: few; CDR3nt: TGCGCCAGCACGGTCGTCGGGGTTAACACAGATACGCAGTATTTT; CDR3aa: CASTVVGVNTDTQYF
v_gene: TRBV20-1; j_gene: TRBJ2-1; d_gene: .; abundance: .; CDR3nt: TGCAGTGCTAGAGATCCCAGAGGCGGATTCAATGAGCAGTTCTTC; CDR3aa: CSARDPRGGFNEQFF
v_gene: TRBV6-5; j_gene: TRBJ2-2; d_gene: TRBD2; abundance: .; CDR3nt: TGTGCCAGCAGTTACTCATCGGATTCAGCGGGAGGGGTCGGGGAGCTGTTTTTT; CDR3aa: CASSYSSDSAGGVGELFF
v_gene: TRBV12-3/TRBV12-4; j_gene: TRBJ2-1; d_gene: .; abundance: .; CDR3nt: TGTGCCAGCAGTTGGTCAGGGGAGTCCTACAATGAGCAGTTCTTC; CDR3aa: CASSWSGESYNEQFF
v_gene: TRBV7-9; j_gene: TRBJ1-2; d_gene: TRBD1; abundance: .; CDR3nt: TGTGCCAGCAGCTTCGGACAGGATGGCTACACCTTC; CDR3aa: CASSFGQDGYTF
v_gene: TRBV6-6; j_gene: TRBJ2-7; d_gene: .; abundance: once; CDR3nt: TGTGCCAGCAGTTACTCTACTTGCGGGATGGATCTAGGGTACTTC; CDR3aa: CASSYSTCGMDLGYF
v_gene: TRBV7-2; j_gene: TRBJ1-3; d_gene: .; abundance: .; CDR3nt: TGTGCCAGCAGCTTAAATTCTAGAAGCTCTGGAAACACCATATATTTT; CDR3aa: CASSLNSRSSGNTIYF
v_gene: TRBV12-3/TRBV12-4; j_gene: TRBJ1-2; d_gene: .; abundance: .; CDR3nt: TGTGCCAGCAGTTTTGACAACTTAAACTATGGCTACACCTTC; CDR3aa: CASSFDNLNYGYTF
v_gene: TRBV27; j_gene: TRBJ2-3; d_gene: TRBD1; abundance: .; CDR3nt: TGTGCCAGCAGTAGCGACCCAAGACAGGGACGTGCAGATACGCAGTATTTT; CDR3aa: CASSSDPRQGRADTQYF
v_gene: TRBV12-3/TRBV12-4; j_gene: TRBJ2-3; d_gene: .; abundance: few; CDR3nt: TGTGCCAGCACCCTGGGGGGTATTAGAGATACGCAGTATTTT; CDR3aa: CASTLGGIRDTQYF
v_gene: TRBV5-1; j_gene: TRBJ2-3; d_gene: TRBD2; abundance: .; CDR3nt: TGCGCCAGCAGCTTGGACGGGACTAGCGGGAGAGATACGCAGTATTTT; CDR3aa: CASSLDGTSGRDTQYF
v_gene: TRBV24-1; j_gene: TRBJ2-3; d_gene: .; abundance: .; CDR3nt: TGTGCCACCAGTGACGAGGACAGTAACACAGATACGCAGTATTTT; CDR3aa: CATSDEDSNTDTQYF
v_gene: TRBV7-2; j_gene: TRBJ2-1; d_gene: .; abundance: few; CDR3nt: TGTGCCAGCAGCTTAGTATTAGCAACTGGTGAGCAGTTCTTC; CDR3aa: CASSLVLATGEQFF
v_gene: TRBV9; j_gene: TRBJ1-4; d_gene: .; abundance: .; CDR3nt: TGTGCCAGCAGCGTAAAAGGCCAGGGAGGTGAAAAACTGTTTTTT; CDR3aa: CASSVKGQGGEKLFF
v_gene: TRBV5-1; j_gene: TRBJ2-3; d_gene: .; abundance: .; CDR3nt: TGCGCCAGCAGTACGACAATCAGCACAGATACGCAGTATTTT; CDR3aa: CASSTTISTDTQYF
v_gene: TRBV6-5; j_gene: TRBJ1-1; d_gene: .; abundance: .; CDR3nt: TGTGTCAGCAGTGGGATGAACACTGAAGCTTTCTTT; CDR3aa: CVSSGMNTEAFF
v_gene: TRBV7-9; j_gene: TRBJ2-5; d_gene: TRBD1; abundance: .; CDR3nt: TGTGCCAGCAGCGCAGGGGACAGGGGGCGAGATGAGCAGTACTTC; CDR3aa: CASSAGDRGRDEQYF
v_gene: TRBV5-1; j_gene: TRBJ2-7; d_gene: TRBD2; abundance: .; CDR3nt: TGCGCCAGCAGCGTAATCGCGGGAGGGTCCTACAATGAGCAGTACTTC; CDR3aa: CASSVIAGGSYNEQYF
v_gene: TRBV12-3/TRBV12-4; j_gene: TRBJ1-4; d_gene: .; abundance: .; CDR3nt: TGTGCCAGCAGTTTGGTAGGGGCCGCTAATGAAAAACTGTTTTTT; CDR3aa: CASSLVGAANEKLFF
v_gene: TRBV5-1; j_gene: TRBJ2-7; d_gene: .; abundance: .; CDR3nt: TGCGCCAGCAGCTTCGCGGGGCTATACGAGCAGTACTTC; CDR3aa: CASSFAGLYEQYF
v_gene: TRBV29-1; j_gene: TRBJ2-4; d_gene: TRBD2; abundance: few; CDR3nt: TGCAGCGCAATAGCGGGAGCAAAAAACATTCAGTACTTC; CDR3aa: CSAIAGAKNIQYF
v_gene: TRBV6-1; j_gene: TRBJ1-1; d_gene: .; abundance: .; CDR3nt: TGTGCCAGCAGTGGAGCGTTGCACACTGAAGCTTTCTTT; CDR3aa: CASSGALHTEAFF
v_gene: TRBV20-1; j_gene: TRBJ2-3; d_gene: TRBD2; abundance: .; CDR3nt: TGCAGTGCTAGAGGCCGTCTGGCGGGAGGGCGAAATACGCAGTATTTT; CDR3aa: CSARGRLAGGRNTQYF
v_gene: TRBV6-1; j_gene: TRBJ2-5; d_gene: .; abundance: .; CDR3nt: TGTGCCAGCAGTTCCGGACAGATACAAGAGACCCAGTACTTC; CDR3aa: CASSSGQIQETQYF
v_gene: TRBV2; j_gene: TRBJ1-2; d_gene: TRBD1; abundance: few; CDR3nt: TGTGCCAGCAGTGAGGGACAGACGCCTAACTATGGCTACACCTTC; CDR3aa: CASSEGQTPNYGYTF
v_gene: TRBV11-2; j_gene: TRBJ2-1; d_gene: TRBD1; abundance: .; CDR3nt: TGTGCCAGCAGCACCGGGACAGGGGCTATTGTTTCCTACAATGAGCAGTTCTTC; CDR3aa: CASSTGTGAIVSYNEQFF
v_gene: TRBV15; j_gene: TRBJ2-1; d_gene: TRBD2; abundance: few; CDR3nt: TGTGCCACCAGCAGAGATAGGGCGACTAGCGGGATTGAGCAGTTCTTC; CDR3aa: CATSRDRATSGIEQFF
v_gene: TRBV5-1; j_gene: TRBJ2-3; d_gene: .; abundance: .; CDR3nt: TGCGCCAGCAGCGTCTCCGGTTTAACAGATACGCAGTATTTT; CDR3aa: CASSVSGLTDTQYF
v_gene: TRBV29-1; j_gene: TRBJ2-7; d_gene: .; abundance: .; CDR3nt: TGCAGCGCCATCCCCGGGACACTCGACTACGAGCAGTACTTC; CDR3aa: CSAIPGTLDYEQYF
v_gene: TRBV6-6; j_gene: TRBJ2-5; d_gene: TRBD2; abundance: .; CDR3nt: TGTGCCAGCAGTTGGGGGGCTAGCGGGGGGGCTGAGACCCAGTACTTC; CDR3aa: CASSWGASGGAETQYF
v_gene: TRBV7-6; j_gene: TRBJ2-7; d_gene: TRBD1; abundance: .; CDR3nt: TGTGCCAGCAGCTTAGTACAGGGGGATTCCTACGAGCAGTACTTC; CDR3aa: CASSLVQGDSYEQYF
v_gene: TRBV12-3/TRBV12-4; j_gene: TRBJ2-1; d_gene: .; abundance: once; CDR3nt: TGTGCCAGCAGTTTCCCGGGACCGGACAACAATGAGCAGTTCTTC; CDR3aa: CASSFPGPDNNEQFF
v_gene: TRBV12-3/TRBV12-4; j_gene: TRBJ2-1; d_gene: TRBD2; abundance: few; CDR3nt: TGTGCCAGCAGCCCATATTTAGCGGGAGGGCTTTACAATGAGCAGTTCTTC; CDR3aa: CASSPYLAGGLYNEQFF
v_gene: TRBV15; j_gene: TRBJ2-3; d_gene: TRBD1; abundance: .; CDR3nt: TGTGCCACCAGCAGAGAGCGACAGGGCATAGGGCAGCGCGCAGATACGCAGTATTTT; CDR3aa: CATSRERQGIGQRADTQYF
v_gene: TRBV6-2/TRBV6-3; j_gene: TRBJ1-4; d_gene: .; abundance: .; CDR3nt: TGTGCCAGCAGTCCACCCAGTGAAAAACTGTTTTTT; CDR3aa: CASSPPSEKLFF
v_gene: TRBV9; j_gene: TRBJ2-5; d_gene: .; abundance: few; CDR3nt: TGTGCCAGCAGCGTACGAGAGTTCGAGACCCAGTACTTC; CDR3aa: CASSVREFETQYF
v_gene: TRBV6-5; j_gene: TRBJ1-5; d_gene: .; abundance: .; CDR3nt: TGTGCCAGCAGTTACTCGAGAGGGCAGCCCCAGCATTTT; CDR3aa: CASSYSRGQPQHF
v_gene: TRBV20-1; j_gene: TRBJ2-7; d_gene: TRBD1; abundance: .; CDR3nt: TGCAGTGCTTTGTGGGACAGGGGTGCCGAGCAGTACTTC; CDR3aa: CSALWDRGAEQYF
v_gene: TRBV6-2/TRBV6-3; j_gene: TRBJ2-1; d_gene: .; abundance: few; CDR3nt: TGTGCCAGCAGTCCCCGGGACGCCGGATCTATCGGCGGGCAGTTCTTC; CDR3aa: CASSPRDAGSIGGQFF
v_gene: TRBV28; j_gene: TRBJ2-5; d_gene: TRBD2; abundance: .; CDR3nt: TGTGCCAGCAGTTTAGGACTAGCGGTCGAGACCCAGTACTTC; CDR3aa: CASSLGLAVETQYF
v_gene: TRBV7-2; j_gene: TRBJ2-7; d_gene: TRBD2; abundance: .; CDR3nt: TGTGCCAGCAGCTCTTGGTTAGCGGGTTCCTACGAGCAGTACTTC; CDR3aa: CASSSWLAGSYEQYF
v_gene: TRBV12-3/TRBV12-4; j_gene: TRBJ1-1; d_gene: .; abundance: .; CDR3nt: TGTGCCAGCAGCTGGGAGAACACTGAAGCTTTCTTT; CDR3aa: CASSWENTEAFF
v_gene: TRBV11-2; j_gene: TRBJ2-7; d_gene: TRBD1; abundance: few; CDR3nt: TGTGCGGTGACAGGGGTAAACTACGAGCAGTACTTC; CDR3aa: CAVTGVNYEQYF
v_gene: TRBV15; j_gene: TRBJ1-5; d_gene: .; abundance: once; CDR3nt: TGTGCCACCAGCAGACGTAGGGCTCGAGGCAATCAGCCCCAGCATTTT; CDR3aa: CATSRRRARGNQPQHF
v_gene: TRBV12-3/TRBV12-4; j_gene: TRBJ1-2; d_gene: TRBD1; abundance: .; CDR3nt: TGTGCCAGCAGTTTCGCCGGGACAGGGAATGGCTACACCTTC; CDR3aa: CASSFAGTGNGYTF
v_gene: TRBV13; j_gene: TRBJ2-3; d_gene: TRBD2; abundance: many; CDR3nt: TGTGCCAGCAGCCCTCGACTAGCGGGAGATGTGGATACGCAGTATTTT; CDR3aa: CASSPRLAGDVDTQYF
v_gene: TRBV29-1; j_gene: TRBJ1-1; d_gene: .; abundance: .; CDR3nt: TGCAGCGCGGGAGGCGACACTGAAGCTTTCTTT; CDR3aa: CSAGGDTEAFF
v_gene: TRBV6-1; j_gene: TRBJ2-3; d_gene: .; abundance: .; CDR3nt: TGTGCCAGCACTGATGTGGGGCCCACAGATACGCAGTATTTT; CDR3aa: CASTDVGPTDTQYF
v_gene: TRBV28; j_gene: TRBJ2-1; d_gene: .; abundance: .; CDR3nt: TGTGCCAGCAGCCGCCTGGGCGGGGCTTCCTACAATGAGCAGTTCTTT; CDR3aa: CASSRLGGASYNEQFF
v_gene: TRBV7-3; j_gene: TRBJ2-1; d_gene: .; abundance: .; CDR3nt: TGTGCCAGCAGCTTAAGCAACGATCTATCCCATGAGCAGTTCTTC; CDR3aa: CASSLSNDLSHEQFF
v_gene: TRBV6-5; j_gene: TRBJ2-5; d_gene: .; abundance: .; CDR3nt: TGTGCCAGCAGTAGGGCGGGTCAGGAGCAGTACTTC; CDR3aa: CASSRAGQEQYF
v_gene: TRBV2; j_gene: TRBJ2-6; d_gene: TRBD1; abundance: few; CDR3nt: TGTGCCAGCAGGGGGACAGGGCGCTCTGGGGCCAACGTCCTGACTTTC; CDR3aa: CASRGTGRSGANVLTF
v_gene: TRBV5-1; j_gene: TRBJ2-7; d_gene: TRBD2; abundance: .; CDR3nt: TGCGCCAGCAGCTTGCTCGCCGGGACTAGCGGGAGGGCCTCCTACGAGCAGTACTTC; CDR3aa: CASSLLAGTSGRASYEQYF
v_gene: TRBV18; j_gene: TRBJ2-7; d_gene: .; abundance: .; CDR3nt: TGTGCCAGCTCTCCTACTTTCCCCCCTTCCTACGAGCAGTACTTC; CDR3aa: CASSPTFPPSYEQYF
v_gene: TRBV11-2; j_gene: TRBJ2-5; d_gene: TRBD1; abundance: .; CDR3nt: TGTGCCAGCAGCCCTATCGGACAGGGGAGGAGGGAGACCCAGTACTTC; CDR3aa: CASSPIGQGRRETQYF
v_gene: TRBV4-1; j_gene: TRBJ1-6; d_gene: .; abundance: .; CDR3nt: TGCGCCAGCAGCCAAGTCGGGAAGGTTCGGGATTCACCCCGCCACTTT; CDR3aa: CASSQVGKVRDSPRHF
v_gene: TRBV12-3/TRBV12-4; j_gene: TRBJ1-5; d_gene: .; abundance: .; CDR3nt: TGTGCCAGCAGTCATTCCGGGACAAGAAGCAATCAGCCCCAGCATTTT; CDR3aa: CASSHSGTRSNQPQHF
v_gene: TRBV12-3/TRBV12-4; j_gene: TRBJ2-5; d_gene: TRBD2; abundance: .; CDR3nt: TGTGCCAGCAGTTTCCGGACTAGCGGATCCCCAGAGACCCAGTACTTC; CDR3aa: CASSFRTSGSPETQYF
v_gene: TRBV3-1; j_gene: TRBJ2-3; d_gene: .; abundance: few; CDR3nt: TGTGCCAGCAGCTCAGTTACGGGAGATACGCAGTATTTT; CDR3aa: CASSSVTGDTQYF
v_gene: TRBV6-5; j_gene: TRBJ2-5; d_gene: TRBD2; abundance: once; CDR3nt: TGTGCCAGCAGTTACTACATACTAGCGGGAATTGGAAATGAGCAGTACTTC; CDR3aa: CASSYYILAGIGNEQYF